This T cell receptor beta chain originates from a study of response to subunit inactivated influenza vaccine. Study-level results: Researchers suggested that each seasonal influenza vaccination recruits few new T cells.

A note on this clonotype: Its antigen is not known.

TCRdb processed the RT-PCR reads anew with MiXCR; each CDR3 protein has one entry. The sample consists of more than 450,000 distinct CDR3 sequences, approximately 7.6% of them appearing once. Per germline, CDR1 SGHRS and CDR2 YFSETQ. CDR3 length: 18 residues. Germline trimming cut 4 bases from V and 2 bases from J; bases unmatched to any gene: 12. This chain connects TRBV5-1 to TRBJ1-4; 9 bases agree with TRBD1. The clonotype was recovered from a man between 45 and 75 years old who received an inactivated influenza vaccine. Sequenced material: PBMCs from blood, taken 23 months after vaccination. The CDR3 here is CASSAGTGSGSTNEKLFF. The CDR3 bases are TGCGCCAGCAGCGCGGGGACAGGGTCCGGGTCGACTAATGAAAAACTGTTTTTT.